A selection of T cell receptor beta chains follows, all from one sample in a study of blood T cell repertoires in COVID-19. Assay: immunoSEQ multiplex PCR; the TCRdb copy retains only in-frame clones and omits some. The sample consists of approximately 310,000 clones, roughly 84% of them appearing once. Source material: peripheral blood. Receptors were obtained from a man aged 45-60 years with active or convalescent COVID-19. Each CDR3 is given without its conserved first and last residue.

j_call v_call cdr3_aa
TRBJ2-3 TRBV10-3 AIADLAARTDTQY
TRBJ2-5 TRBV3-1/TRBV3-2 ASSQRDQETQY
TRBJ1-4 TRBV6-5 ASSWGQATNEKLF
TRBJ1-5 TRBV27 ASSWGDGNQPQH
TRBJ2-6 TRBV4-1 ASSLSLSGVGANVLT
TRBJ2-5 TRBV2 ASSGTSGQETQY
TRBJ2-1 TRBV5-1 ASSLLAAGDNEQF
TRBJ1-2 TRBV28 ASSLSGQAYGYT
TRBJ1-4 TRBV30 AWSVRGSGEKLF
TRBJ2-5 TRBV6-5 ASSSQVSEETQY
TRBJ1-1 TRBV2 ASSEFMGGLGAF
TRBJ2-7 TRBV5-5 ASSLGLGGASSYEQY
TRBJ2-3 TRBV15 ATTSGRARADTQY
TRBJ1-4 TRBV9 ASSPRDSWRNEKLF
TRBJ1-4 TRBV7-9 ASSLQGSHEKLF
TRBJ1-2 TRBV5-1 ASSSRDRVSEGYT
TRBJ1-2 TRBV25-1 ASSEWLGGSYT
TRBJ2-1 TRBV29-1 SDIAGGLALNEQF
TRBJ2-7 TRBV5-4 ASSRQGVYEQY
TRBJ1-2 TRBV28 ASTLDRNYGYT
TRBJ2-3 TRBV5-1 ASSPGQGVTDTQY
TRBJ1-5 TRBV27 ASSLIGDDRGNQPQH
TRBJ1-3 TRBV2 ASSESPGPGNTIY
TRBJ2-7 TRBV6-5 ASSRQGRGEQY
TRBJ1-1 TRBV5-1 ASSPRTLSGTEAF
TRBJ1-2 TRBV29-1 SVDSYGYT
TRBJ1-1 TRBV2 ASSAYFMNTEAF